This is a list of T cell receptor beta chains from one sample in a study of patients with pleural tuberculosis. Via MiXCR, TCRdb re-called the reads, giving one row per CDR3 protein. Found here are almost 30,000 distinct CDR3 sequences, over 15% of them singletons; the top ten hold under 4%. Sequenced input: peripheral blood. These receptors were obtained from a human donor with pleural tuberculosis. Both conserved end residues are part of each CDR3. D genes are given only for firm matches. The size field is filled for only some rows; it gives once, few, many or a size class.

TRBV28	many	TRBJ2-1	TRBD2	CASKSILAGDHNEQFF	TGTGCCAGCAAGTCCATACTAGCGGGAGACCACAATGAGCAGTTCTTC
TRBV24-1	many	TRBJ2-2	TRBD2	CATSPTSGITTTGELFF	TGTGCCACCTCCCCGACTAGCGGGATAACGACCACCGGGGAGCTGTTTTTT
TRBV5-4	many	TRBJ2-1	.	CASSLSVSLYNEQFF	TGTGCCAGCAGCCTTAGCGTTTCGCTCTACAATGAGCAGTTCTTC
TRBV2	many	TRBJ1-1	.	CASSGDRNTEAFF	TGTGCCAGCAGTGGAGACAGGAACACTGAAGCTTTCTTT
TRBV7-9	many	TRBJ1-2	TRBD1	CASSSRGSGYTF	TGTGCCAGCAGCTCCAGGGGGTCTGGCTACACCTTC
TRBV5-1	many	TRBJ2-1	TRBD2	CASSSGTSGNDEQFF	TGCGCCAGTTCTTCCGGGACTAGCGGGAATGATGAGCAGTTCTTC
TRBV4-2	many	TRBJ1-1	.	CASRREVVAEAFF	TGTGCCAGCAGACGGGAGGTAGTCGCTGAAGCTTTCTTT
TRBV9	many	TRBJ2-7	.	CASSPRDGYEQYF	TGTGCCAGCAGCCCCCGGGACGGCTACGAGCAGTACTTC
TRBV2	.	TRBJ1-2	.	CASSVGNAYGHTF	TGTGCCAGCAGTGTTGGGAACGCCTATGGCCACACCTTC
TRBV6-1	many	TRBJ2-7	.	CASSLTPIKSSYEQYF	TGTGCCAGCAGCCTTACACCAATTAAGAGCTCCTACGAGCAGTACTTC